These 4 T cell receptor beta chains were all obtained from the same sample, sequenced in a study of T cell repertoires in cytomegalovirus infection. TCRdb re-called the reads through MiXCR, storing one row per CDR3 protein. The sample has tens of thousands of distinct CDR3 sequences, more than 3% seen once. Sequenced: PBMCs. The receptors were gathered from a human donor in good health (CMV status not recorded). Some clones in this sample may be carry-over from other donors' samples.

This clonotype was recorded at least ten times. The chain combines TRBV6-8 with TRBJ1-6, with TRBD1 identical over 9 bases. The CDR3 is made up of 14 amino acids. The germline V gene has CDR1 MNHGY and CDR2 SAAAGT. Losses at the gene ends were 5 bases for V and 13 bases for J; bases not matched to a gene: 9. CDR3 bases: TGTGCCAGCAGTGCGAGGGACAGGGCTGACCCCCTCCACTTT. As protein: CASSARDRADPLHF.

This clonotype was detected ten times or more. This chain connects TRBV20-1 to TRBJ1-5, with no clear D. Between the trimmed V and J ends, which lost 0 bases and 9 bases, there was a span of 12 bases. The CDR3 has 13 residues. CDR1 is DFQATT, CDR2 SNEGSKA, per germline (reference sequence). CDR3: CSARDTVSGPQHF. In DNA, the CDR3 is TGCAGTGCTAGAGATACTGTTTCTGGGCCCCAGCATTTT.

In its sample, this clonotype was seen many times. The rearrangement uses TRBV5-6 and TRBJ1-1, with D maybe TRBD1 (5 bases). CDR1 and CDR2 (germline): SGHDT, YYEEEE. Trimming shortened V by 2 bases and J by 7 bases, and 12 bases separated the two germline ends. This CDR3 spans 13 amino acids. The CDR3 nucleotides are TGTGCCAGCAGCTTAAGGAGAAGGGGTGAAGCTTTCTTT. Its translation is CASSLRRRGEAFF.

This clonotype has at least ten counts. Germline is not matched at one junction end, which may reflect a read error. This rearrangement joins TRBV7-6 to TRBJ1-4, with D tentatively TRBD1 (5 bases). The CDR3 consists of 13 residues. Germline V gene data show CDR1 as SGHVS and CDR2 as FNYEAQ. The CDR3 DNA reads as TGTGCTAGCAGCCAGACAGCGCGTGAAAAACTGTTTTTT. As protein: CASSQTAREKLFF. Combining the CDR3 with reference TRBV7-6 and TRBJ1-4 gives the whole variable domain GAGVSQSPRYKVTKRGQDVALRCDPISGHVSLYWYRQALGQGPEFLTYFNYEAQQDKSGLPNDRFSAERPEGSISTLTIQRTEQRDSAMYRCASSQTAREKLFFGSGTQLSVL.